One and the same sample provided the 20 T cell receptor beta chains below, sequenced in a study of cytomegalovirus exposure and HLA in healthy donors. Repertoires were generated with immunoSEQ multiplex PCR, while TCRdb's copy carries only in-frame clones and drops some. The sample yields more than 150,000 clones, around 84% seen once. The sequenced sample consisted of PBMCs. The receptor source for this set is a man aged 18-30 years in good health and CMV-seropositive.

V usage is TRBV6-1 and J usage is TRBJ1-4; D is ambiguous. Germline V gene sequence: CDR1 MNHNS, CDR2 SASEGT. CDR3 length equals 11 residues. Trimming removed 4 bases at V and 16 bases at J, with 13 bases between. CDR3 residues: CASSVGPGRFF. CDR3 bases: TGTGCCAGCAGTGTAGGTCCAGGCAGGTTTTTT.

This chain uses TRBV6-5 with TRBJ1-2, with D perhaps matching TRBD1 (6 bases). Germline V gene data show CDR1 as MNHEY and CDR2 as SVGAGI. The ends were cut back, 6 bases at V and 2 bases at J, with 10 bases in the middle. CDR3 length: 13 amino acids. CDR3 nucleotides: TGTGCCAGCAGCCTAGGACAGAACTATGGCTACACCTTC. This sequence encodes CASSLGQNYGYTF.

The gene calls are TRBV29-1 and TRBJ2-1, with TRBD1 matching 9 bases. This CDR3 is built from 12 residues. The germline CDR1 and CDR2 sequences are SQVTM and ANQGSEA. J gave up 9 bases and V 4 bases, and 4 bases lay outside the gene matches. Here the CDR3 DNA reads TGCAGCGTTGGGGGGACAGGGATTGAGCAGTTCTTC. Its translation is CSVGGTGIEQFF.

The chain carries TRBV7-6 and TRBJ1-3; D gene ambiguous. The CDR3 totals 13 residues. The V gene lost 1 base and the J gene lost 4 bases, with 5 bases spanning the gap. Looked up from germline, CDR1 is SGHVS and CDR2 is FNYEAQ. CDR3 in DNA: TGTGCCAGCAGCTTAGATCGGGGAAACACCATATATTTT. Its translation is CASSLDRGNTIYF.

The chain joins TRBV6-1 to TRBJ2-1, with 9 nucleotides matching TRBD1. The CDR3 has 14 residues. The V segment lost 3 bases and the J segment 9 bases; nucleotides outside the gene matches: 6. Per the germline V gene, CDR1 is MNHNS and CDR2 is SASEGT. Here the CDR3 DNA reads TGTGCCAGCAGTGAGGACAGGGGTCGGATTGAGCAGTTCTTC. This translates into CASSEDRGRIEQFF.

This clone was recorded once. This CDR3 is CASKSTGVRNTGELFF. CDR3 nucleotide sequence: TGTGCCAGCAAATCGACAGGGGTCAGGAACACCGGGGAGCTGTTTTTT. This chain links TRBV19 with TRBJ2-2; 8 bases fit TRBD1. Germline CDR1 reads LNHDA; CDR2 reads SQIVND (reference sequence). V shed 9 bases and J 1 base; nucleotides not matched to a gene: 10. This CDR3 has 16 amino acids.

This chain's CDR3 is CASRPQGALSGELFF. CDR3 bases: TGTGCCAGCCGTCCTCAGGGGGCTCTTAGCGGGGAGCTGTTTTTT. The chain uses TRBV27 and TRBJ2-2, with 8 bases lining up with TRBD1. The V gene's germline CDR1 is MNHEY and CDR2 SMNVEV (reference sequence). CDR3 length equals 15 residues. The ends lost 8 bases at V and 7 bases at J; junction bases unmatched: 12.

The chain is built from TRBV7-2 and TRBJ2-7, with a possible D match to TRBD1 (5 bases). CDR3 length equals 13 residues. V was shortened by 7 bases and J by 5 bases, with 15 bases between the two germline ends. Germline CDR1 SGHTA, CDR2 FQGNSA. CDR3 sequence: CASNLGAPNEQYF. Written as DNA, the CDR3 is TGTGCCAGCAACCTAGGGGCCCCCAACGAGCAGTACTTC.

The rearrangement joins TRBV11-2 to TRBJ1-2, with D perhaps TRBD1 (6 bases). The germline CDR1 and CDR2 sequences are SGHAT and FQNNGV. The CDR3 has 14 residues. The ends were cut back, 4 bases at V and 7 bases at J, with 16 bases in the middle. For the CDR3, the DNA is TGTGCCAGCAGCTCCCCGGGGGGCTCGGTTGGCTACACCTTC. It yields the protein CASSSPGGSVGYTF.

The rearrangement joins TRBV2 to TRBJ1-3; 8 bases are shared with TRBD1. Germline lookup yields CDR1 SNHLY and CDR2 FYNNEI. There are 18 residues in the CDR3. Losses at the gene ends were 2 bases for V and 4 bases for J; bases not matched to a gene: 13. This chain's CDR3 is CASSELRGGQVVGNTIYF. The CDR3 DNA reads TGTGCCAGCAGTGAACTCCGTGGGGGACAGGTCGTGGGAAACACCATATATTTT. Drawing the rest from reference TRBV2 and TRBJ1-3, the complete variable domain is EPEVTQTPSHQVTQMGQEVILRCVPISNHLYFYWYRQILGQKVEFLVSFYNNEISEKSEIFDDQFSVERPDGSNFTLKIRSTKLEDSAMYFCASSELRGGQVVGNTIYFGEGSWLTVV.

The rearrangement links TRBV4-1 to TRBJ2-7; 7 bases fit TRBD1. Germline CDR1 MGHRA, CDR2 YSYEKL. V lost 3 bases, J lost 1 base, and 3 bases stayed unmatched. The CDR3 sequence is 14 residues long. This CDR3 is CASSQRQGSYEQYF. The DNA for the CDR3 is TGCGCCAGCAGCCAGAGACAGGGTTCCTACGAGCAGTACTTC.

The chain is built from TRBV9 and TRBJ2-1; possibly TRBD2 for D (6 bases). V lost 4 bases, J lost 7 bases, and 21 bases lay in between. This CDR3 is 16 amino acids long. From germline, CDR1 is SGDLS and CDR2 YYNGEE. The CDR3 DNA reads TGTGCCAGCAGCCTTCAGCCCCGGGCAGGGAGGAATGAGCAGTTCTTC. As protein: CASSLQPRAGRNEQFF.

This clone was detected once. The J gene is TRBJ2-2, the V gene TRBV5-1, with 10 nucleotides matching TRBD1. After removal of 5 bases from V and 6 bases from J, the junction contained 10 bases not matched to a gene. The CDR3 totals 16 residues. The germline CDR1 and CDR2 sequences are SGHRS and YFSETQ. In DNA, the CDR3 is TGCGCCAGCAGTAATCGGACAGGGGGAGGTCCCGGGGAGCTGTTTTTT. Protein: CASSNRTGGGPGELFF.

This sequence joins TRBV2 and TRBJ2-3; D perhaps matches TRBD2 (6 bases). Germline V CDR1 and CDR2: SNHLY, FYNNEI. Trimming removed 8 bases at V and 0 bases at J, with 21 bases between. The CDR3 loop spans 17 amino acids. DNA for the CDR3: TGTGCCAGCTCCAACCCGAAGGAGGGTTGGAGCACAGATACGCAGTATTTT. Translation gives CASSNPKEGWSTDTQYF.

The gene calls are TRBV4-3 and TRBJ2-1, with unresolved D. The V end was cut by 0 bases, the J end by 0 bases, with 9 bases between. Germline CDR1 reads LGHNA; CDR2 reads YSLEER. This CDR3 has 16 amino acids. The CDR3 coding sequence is TGCGCCAGCAGCCAAGAAAGCTGGAGCTCCTACAATGAGCAGTTCTTC. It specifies CASSQESWSSYNEQFF.

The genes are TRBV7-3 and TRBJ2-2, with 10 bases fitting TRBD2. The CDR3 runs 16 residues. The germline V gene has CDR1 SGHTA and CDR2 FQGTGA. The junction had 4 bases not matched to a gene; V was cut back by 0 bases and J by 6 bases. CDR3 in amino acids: CASSLTSTSGPGELFF. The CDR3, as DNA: TGTGCCAGCAGCTTAACGTCGACTAGCGGGCCCGGGGAGCTGTTTTTT.

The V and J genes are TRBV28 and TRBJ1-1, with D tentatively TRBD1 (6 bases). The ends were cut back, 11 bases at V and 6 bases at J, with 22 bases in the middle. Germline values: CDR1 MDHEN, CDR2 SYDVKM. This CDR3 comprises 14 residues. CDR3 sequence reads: CAEKGGGEVAEAFF. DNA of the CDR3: TGTGCCGAAAAGGGGGGGGGCGAAGTGGCTGAAGCTTTCTTT.

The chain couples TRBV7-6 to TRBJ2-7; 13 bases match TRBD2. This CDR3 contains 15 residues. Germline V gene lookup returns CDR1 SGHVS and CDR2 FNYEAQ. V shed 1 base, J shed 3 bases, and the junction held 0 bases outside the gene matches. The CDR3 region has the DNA TGTGCCAGCAGCTTAGGGACTAGCGGGAGCTACGAGCAGTACTTC. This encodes CASSLGTSGSYEQYF.

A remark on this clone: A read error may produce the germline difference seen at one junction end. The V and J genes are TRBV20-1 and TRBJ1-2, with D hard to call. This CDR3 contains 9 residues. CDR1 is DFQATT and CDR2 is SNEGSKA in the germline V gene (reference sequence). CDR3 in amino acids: CSARVGSDF. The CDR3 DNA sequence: TGCAGTGCTAGAGTGGGGAGCGACTTC.

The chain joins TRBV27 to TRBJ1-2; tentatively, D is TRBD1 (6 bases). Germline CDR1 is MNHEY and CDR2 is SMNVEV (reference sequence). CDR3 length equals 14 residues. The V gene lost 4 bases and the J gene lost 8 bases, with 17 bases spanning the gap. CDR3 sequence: CASSSQGPRRGYTF. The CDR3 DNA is TGTGCCAGCAGTTCCCAGGGGCCCCGGAGGGGCTACACCTTC.